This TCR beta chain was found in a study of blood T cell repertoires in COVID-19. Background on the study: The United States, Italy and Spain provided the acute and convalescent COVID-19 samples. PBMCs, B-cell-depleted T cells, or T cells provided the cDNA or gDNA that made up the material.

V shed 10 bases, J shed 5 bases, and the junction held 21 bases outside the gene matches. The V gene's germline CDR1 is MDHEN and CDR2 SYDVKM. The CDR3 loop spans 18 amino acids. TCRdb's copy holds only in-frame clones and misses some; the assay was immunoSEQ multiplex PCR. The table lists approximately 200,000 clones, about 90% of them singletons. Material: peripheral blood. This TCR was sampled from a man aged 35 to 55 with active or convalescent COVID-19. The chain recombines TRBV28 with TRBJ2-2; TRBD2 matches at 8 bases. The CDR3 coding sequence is TGTGCCACATCCCCGCTAGCGGGCTCGCACCGGGAGACCGGGGAGCTGTTTTTT. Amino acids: CATSPLAGSHRETGELFF.